The present T cell receptor (beta chain) was sequenced within a study of blood T cell repertoires in COVID-19. At the level of the study: Samples representing acute and convalescent COVID-19 were sourced from the United States, Italy and Spain. The analysed material was cDNA or gDNA that came from T cells, B-cell-depleted T cells, or PBMCs.

Authors' methods: It was from reference gene primer amplification that nucleated cell counts were estimated. Libraries were prepared by immunoSEQ multiplex PCR; TCRdb keeps only in-frame clonotypes and omits some of them. V, J and clone size are those of that table, while D and trimming were read from the DNA. The sample has about 60,000 clones, roughly 90% seen once. This CDR3 comprises 13 residues. Trimming stripped 0 bases from V and 4 bases from J, with 3 bases between. From germline, CDR1 is SGHNT and CDR2 YENEEA. The specimen sequenced was peripheral blood. This clonotype was obtained from a woman aged 60-70 years with active COVID-19. This chain uses TRBV11-3 with TRBJ2-2; D is uncertain. The CDR3 loop reads CASSLDGTGELFF. In DNA form, the CDR3 reads TGTGCCAGCAGCTTAGACGGCACCGGGGAGCTGTTTTTT.